A selection of T cell receptor beta chains follows, all from one sample in a study of T-cell reconstitution after alpha-beta-depleted transplantation in children. TCRdb re-derived calls from the PCR reads in MiXCR, one entry per CDR3 protein. The sample carries 490,000 or so distinct CDR3 sequences, around 12% recorded once. The material sequenced was PBMCs from the stem cell graft donor, taken from the stem cell graft. These receptors were taken from a human donor who donated a stem cell graft to a child with combined immunodeficiency. Both conserved end residues are part of each CDR3. The size of a clone is reported for some rows only, either as once, few or many, or as a class for expanded clones.

TRBJ2-3,.,TRBV12-3/TRBV12-4,CASSLLGTFRSRSTDTQYF
TRBJ1-1,.,TRBV19,CASSILRARNTEAFF
TRBJ1-4,.,TRBV4-3,CASSQVPLGTGREKLFF
TRBJ2-3,many,TRBV20-1,CSAMAGVERGDTDTQYF
TRBJ2-7,.,TRBV20-1,CSAETGTKPYEQYF
TRBJ1-4,few,TRBV12-3/TRBV12-4,CASSFGTDNNEKLFF
TRBJ2-7,.,TRBV2,CASCLFSLEQYF
TRBJ1-2,few,TRBV19,CASSISWDRMNYGYTF
TRBJ2-7,.,TRBV5-1,CASSLVKGDEQYF
TRBJ2-1,many,TRBV6-1,CASSEVRLAPSSYNEQFF